The clone carrying this T cell receptor beta chain was seen at least ten times. Its antigen is not known. The data originate from a study of T cells after yellow fever vaccination. 5'RACE template switching produced TCR cDNA carrying a universal primer site and UMIs. MiXCR, run by TCRdb on the 5' RACE reads, gives a single entry per CDR3 protein. The sample holds roughly 320,000 distinct CDR3 sequences, about 10% seen once. Study results and caveats: The secondary response was weaker, and its peak arrived faster, on day 5 versus 15. Subsequent to the booster, the majority of primary-vaccination clones reappeared (under 98% CD4, 80% to 90% CD8).

The V and J ends lost 5 bases and 5 bases, in that order; junction bases with no gene match: 2. The germline CDR1 and CDR2 sequences are SGHTA and FQGNSA. The CDR3 is 13 residues long. V gene TRBV7-2 combines with J gene TRBJ2-5; the match to TRBD2 covers 10 bases. The sample in question was CD4+ T cells sorted from PBMCs, obtained 45 days after the yellow fever booster vaccination. The sequence was collected from a man between 18 and 35 years old who received the YFV17D yellow fever vaccine. The CDR3 loop is CASSPGLAETQYF. CDR3 bases: TGTGCCAGCAGCCCGGGACTAGCGGAGACCCAGTACTTC.